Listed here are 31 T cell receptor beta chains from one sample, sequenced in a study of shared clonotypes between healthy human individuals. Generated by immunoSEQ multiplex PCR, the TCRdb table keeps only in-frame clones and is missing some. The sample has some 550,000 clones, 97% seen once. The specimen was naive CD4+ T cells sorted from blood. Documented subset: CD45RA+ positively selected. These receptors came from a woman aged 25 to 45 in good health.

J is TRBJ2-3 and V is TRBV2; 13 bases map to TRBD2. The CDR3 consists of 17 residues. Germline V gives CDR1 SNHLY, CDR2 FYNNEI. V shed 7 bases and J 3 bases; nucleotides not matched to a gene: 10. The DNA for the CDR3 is TGTGCCAGCACTGACCCTGGACTAGCGGGAGTTACAGATACGCAGTATTTT. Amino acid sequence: CASTDPGLAGVTDTQYF.

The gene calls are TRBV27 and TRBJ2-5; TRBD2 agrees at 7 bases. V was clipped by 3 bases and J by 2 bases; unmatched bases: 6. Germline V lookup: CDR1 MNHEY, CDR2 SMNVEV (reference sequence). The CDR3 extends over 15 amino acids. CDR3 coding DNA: TGTGCCAGCAGTTTCGTGGCTAGCGGACAAGAGACCCAGTACTTC. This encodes CASSFVASGQETQYF.

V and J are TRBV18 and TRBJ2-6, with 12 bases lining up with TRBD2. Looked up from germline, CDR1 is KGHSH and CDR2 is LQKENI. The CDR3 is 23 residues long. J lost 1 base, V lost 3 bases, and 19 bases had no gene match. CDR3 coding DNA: TGTGCCAGCTCACCTACACCATGGAGAACTCTAGCGGGAGGGTCATCTGGGGCCAACGTCCTGACTTTC. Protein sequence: CASSPTPWRTLAGGSSGANVLTF.

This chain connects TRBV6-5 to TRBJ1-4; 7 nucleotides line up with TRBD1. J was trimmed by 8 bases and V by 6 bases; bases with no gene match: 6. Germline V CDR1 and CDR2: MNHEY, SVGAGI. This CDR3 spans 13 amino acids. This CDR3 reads CASRSGTDEKLFF. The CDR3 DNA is TGTGCCAGCAGGTCCGGGACAGACGAAAAACTGTTTTTT.

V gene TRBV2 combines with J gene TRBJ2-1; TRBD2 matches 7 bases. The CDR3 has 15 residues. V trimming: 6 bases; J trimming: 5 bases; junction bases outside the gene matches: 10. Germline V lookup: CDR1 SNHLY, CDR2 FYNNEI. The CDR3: CASRLLAQGNNEQFF. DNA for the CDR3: TGTGCCAGCAGATTACTAGCGCAAGGAAACAATGAGCAGTTCTTC.

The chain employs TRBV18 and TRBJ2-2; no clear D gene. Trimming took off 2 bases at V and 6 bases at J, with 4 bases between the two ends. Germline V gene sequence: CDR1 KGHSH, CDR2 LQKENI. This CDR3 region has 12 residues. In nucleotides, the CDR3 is TGTGCCAGCTCACCATCGTCCGGGGAGCTGTTTTTT. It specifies CASSPSSGELFF.

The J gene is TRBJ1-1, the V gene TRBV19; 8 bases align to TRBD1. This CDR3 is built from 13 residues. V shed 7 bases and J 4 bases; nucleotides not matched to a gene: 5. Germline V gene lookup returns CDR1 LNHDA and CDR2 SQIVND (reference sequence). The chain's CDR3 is CASTSDRGTEAFF. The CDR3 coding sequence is TGTGCCAGTACCAGCGACAGGGGCACTGAAGCTTTCTTT.

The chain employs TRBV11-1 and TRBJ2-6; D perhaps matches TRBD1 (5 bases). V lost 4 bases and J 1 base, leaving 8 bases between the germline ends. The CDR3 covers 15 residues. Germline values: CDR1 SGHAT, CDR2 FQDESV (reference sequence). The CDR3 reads CASSSRQSGANVLTF. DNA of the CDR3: TGTGCCAGCAGCTCGAGACAGTCTGGGGCCAACGTCCTGACTTTC.

The DNA for the CDR3 is TGTGCCAGCAGTGATCGGGGGGTGAGTGAAGCTTTCTTT. It is translated as CASSDRGVSEAFF. The chain employs TRBV27 and TRBJ1-1, with a tentative D call TRBD1 (5 bases). CDR1 is MNHEY, CDR2 SMNVEV, per germline (reference sequence). The V and J ends lost 5 bases and 7 bases respectively, with 14 bases between them. The CDR3 contains 13 residues.

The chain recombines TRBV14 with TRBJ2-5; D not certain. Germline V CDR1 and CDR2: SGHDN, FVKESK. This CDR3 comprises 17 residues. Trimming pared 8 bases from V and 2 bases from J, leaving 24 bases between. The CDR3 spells CASCEPTQRGEQETQYF. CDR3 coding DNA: TGTGCCAGCTGCGAACCCACGCAACGAGGAGAGCAAGAGACCCAGTACTTC.

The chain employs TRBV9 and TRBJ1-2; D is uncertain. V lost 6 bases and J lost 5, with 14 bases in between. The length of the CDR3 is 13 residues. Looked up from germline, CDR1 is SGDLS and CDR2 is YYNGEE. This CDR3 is CASNDGPGYGYTF. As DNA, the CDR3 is TGTGCCAGCAATGACGGCCCCGGGTATGGCTACACCTTC.

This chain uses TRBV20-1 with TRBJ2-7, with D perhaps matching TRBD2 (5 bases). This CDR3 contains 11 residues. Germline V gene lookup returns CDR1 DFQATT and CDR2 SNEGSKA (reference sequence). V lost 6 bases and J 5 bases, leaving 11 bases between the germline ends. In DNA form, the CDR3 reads TGCAGTGCCCCTAGCCCCGACGAGCAGTACTTC. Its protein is CSAPSPDEQYF.

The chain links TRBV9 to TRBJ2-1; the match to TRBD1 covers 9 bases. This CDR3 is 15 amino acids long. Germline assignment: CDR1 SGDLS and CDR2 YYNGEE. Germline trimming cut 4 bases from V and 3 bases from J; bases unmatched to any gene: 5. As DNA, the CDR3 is TGTGCCAGCAGCACTCCGGGACAGGGCTACAATGAGCAGTTCTTC. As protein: CASSTPGQGYNEQFF.

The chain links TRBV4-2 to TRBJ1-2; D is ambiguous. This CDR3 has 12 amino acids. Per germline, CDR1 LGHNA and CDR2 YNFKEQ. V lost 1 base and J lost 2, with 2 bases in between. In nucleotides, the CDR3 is TGTGCCAGCAGCCAAGGCAACTATGGCTACACCTTC. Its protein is CASSQGNYGYTF.

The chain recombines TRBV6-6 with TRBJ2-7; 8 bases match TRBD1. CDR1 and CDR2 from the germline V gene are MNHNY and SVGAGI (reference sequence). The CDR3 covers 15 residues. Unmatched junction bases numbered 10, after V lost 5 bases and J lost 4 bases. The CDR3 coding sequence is TGTGCCAGCAGTCCCTTGGGACAGGTCGTTTACGAGCAGTACTTC. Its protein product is CASSPLGQVVYEQYF.

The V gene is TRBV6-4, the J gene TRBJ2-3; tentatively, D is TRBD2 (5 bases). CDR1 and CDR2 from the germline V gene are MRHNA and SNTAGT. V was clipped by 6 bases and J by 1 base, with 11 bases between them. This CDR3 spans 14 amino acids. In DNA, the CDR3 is TGTGCCAGCAGCCGTTCAGCGGGCACAGATACGCAGTATTTT. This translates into CASSRSAGTDTQYF.

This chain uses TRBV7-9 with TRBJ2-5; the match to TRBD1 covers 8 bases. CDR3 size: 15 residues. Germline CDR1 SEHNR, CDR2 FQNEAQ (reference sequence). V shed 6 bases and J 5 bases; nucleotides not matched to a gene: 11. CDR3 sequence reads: CASRSDRAFGETQYF. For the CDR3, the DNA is TGTGCCAGCAGATCGGACAGGGCGTTTGGCGAGACCCAGTACTTC.

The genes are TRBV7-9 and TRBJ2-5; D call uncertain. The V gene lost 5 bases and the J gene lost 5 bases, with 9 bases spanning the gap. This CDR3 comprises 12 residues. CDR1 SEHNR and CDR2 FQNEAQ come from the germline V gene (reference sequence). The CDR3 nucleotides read TGTGCCAGCAGCCGCGCAGCGGAGACCCAGTACTTC. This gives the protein CASSRAAETQYF.

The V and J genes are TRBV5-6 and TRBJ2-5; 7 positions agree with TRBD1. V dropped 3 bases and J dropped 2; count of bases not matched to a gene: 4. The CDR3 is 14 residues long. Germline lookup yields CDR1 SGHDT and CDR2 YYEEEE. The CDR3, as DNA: TGTGCCAGCAGCTCGGACAGGTTTCAAGAGACCCAGTACTTC. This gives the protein CASSSDRFQETQYF.

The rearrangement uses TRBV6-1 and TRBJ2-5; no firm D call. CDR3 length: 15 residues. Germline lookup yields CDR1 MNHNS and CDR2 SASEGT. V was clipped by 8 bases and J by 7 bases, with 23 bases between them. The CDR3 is CASFPIWTQMGTQYF. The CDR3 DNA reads TGTGCCAGCTTTCCTATATGGACGCAGATGGGGACCCAGTACTTC.

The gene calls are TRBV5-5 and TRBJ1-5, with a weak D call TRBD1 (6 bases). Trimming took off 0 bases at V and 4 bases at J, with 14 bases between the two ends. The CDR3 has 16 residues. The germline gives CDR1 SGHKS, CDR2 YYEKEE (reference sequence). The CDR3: CASSLAGQLINQPQHF. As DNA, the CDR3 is TGTGCCAGCAGCTTGGCCGGACAGCTGATAAATCAGCCCCAGCATTTT.

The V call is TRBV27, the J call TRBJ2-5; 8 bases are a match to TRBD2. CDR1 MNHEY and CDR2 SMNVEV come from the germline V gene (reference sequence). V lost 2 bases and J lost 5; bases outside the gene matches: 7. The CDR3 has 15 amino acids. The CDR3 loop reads CASSLMSGGWETQYF. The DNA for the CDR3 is TGTGCCAGCAGTTTAATGTCGGGGGGGTGGGAGACCCAGTACTTC.

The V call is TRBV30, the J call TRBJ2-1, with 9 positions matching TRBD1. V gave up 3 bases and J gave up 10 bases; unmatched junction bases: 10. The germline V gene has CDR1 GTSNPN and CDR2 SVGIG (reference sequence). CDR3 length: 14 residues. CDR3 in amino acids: CAWRTDRGFGEQFF. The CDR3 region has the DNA TGTGCCTGGAGGACTGACAGGGGGTTCGGAGAGCAGTTCTTC.

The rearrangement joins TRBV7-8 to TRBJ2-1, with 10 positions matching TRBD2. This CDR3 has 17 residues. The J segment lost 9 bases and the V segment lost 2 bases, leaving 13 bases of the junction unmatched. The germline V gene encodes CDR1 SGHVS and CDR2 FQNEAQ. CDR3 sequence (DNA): TGTGCCAGCAGCTTACAAGAACTAGCGGGATCCCTCCGTGAGCAGTTCTTC. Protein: CASSLQELAGSLREQFF. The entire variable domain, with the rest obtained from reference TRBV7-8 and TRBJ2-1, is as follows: GAGVSQSPRYKVAKRGQDVALRCDPISGHVSLFWYQQALGQGPEFLTYFQNEAQLDKSGLPSDRFFAERPEGSVSTLKIQRTQQEDSAVYLCASSLQELAGSLREQFFGPGTRLTVL.

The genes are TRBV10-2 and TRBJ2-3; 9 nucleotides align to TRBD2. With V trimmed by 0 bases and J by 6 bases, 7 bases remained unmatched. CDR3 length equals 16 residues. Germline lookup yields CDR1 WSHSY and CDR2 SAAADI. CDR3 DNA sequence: TGCGCCAGCAGTGAGTCCGCGGGAGGGCCGGGGGATACGCAGTATTTT. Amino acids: CASSESAGGPGDTQYF.

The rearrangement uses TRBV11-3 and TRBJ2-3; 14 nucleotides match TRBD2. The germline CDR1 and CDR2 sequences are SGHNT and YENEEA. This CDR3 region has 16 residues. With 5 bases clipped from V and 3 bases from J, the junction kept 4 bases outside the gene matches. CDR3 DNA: TGTGCCAGCAGCATAGGGACTAGCGGGAGAACAGATACGCAGTATTTT. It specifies CASSIGTSGRTDTQYF.

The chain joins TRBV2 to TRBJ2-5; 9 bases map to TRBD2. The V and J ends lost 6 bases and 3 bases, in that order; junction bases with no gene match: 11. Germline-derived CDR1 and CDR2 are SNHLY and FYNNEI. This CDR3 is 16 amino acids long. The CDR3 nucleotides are TGTGCCAGCAGCGACTCAGATTTAGCGGGAGAAGAGACCCAGTACTTC. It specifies CASSDSDLAGEETQYF.

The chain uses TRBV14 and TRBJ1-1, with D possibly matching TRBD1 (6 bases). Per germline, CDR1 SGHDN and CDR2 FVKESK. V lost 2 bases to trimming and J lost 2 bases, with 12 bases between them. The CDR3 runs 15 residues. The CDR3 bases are TGTGCCAGCAGCCAACAAAGGACAGTAAACACTGAAGCTTTCTTT. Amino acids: CASSQQRTVNTEAFF.

CDR3 in DNA: TGCGCCAGCAGCTTGGCGGCGGCCTACGAGCAGTACTTC. Translated, it gives CASSLAAAYEQYF. The chain carries TRBV5-1 and TRBJ2-7; unclear D gene. Trimming removed 0 bases from V and 2 bases from J, with 6 bases in between. The CDR3 is made up of 13 amino acids. Germline lookup yields CDR1 SGHRS and CDR2 YFSETQ.

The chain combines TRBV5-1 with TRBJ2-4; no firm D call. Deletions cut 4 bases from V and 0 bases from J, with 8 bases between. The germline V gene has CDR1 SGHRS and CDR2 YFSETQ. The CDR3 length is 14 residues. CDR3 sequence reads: CASSGTEAKNIQYF. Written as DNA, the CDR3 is TGCGCCAGCAGCGGAACAGAAGCCAAAAACATTCAGTACTTC.

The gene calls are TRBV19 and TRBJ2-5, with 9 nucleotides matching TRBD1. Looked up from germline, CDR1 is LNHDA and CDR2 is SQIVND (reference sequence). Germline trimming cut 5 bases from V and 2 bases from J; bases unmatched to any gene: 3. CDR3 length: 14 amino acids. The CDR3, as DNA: TGTGCCAGTAGTCCAGGGACAGGGCAAGAGACCCAGTACTTC. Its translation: CASSPGTGQETQYF.